This T cell receptor beta chain was recorded in a study of blood T cell repertoires in COVID-19. Study information: Acute and convalescent COVID-19 specimens originated in the United States, Italy and Spain. T cells, B-cell-depleted T cells, or PBMCs supplied cDNA or gDNA.

Participants came from under 30 US areas, aged about 18 to 100 years. Original data processing: From reference gene primer amplification, estimates of nucleated cell counts were derived. This table comes from immunoSEQ multiplex PCR, and its TCRdb copy is limited to in-frame clones, with some not included. V and J calls and clone size are as listed in that table; D and trimming were resolved from the DNA. The sample lists about 230,000 clones; just under 90% were seen once. Between the trimmed V and J ends, which lost 6 bases and 6 bases, there was a span of 29 bases. CDR3 length: 18 residues. CDR1 is LNHDA and CDR2 is SQIVND in the germline V gene (reference sequence).

The chain employs TRBV19 and TRBJ1-1; D uncertain. This receptor was obtained from a woman aged 25 to 39 with acute COVID-19. Sequencing was performed on PBMCs or T cells enriched from blood (not recorded which). The CDR3 sequence: CASSVGTMRALGGAEAFF. CDR3 nucleotide sequence: TGTGCCAGTAGCGTCGGCACGATGAGGGCTTTGGGCGGGGCTGAAGCTTTCTTT. Looking up the rest from reference TRBV19 and TRBJ1-1 gives the full variable domain: DGGITQSPKYLFRKEGQNVTLSCEQNLNHDAMYWYRQDPGQGLRLIYYSQIVNDFQKGDIAEGYSVSREKKESFPLTVTSAQKNPTAFYLCASSVGTMRALGGAEAFFGQGTRLTVV.